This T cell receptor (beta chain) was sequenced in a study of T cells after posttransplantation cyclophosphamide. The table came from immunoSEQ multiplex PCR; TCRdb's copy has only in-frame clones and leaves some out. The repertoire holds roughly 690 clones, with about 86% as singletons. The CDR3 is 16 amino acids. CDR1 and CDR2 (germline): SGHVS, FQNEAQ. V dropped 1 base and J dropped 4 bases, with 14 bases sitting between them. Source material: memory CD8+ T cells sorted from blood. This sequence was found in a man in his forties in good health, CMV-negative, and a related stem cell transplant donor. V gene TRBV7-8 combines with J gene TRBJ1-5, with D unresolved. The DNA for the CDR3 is TGTGCCAGCAGCTTAGAAGCTGGCAGGATGAATCAGCCCCAGCATTTT. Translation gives CASSLEAGRMNQPQHF.